The 2 T cell receptor beta chains listed next were all sequenced from one sample in a study of blood T cells in healthy people across ages. The authors ran a second PCR of 7 to 11 cycles using a sample-barcoded 5' primer and a J-beta primer mix. TCRdb redid the calling of the 5' RACE reads with MiXCR, one entry per CDR3 protein. The sample records roughly 860,000 distinct CDR3 sequences, approximately 65% being singletons. Sequenced material: blood. The receptors here all came from a young man in good health.

A single count supports this clonotype. The chain employs TRBV20-1 and TRBJ1-2; D ambiguous. CDR3 size: 14 residues. Germline CDR1 is DFQATT and CDR2 is SNEGSKA (reference sequence). V was trimmed by 1 base and J by 2 bases, leaving 11 bases between them. The CDR3 coding sequence is TGCAGTGCTAGAGGCCGCGGGCGAAACTATGGCTACACCTTC. It yields the protein CSARGRGRNYGYTF.

The rearrangement joins TRBV5-1 to TRBJ1-2; 7 bases are shared with TRBD1. J was trimmed by 0 bases and V by 3 bases; bases with no gene match: 11. This CDR3 is 17 amino acids long. The germline V gene has CDR1 SGHRS and CDR2 YFSETQ. The CDR3 loop reads CASSSRPQGGSNYGYTF. The CDR3 region has the DNA TGCGCCAGCAGCTCACGACCCCAGGGGGGGTCTAACTATGGCTACACCTTC.